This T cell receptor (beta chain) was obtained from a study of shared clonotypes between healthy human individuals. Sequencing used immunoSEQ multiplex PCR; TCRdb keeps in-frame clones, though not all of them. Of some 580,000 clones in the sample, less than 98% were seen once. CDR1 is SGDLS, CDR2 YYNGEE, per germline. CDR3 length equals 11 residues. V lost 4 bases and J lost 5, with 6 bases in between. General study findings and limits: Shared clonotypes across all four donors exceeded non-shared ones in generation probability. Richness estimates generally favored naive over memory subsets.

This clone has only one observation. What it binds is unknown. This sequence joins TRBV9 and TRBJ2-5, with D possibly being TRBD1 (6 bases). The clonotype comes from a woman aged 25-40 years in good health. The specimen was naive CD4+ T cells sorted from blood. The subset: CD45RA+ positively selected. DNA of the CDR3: TGTGCCAGCAGCAGGGGGGAGACCCAGTACTTC. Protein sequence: CASSRGETQYF.